Here is one T cell receptor beta chain with its context. These data belong to a study of blood T cell repertoires in COVID-19. Across the study: Sites in the United States, Italy and Spain provided acute and convalescent COVID-19 samples. Nucleic acid was either cDNA or gDNA, and it came from T cells, B-cell-depleted T cells, or PBMCs.

How the authors handled the data: Using reference gene primer amplification, nucleated cell counts were estimated. Repertoires were generated with immunoSEQ multiplex PCR, while TCRdb's copy carries only in-frame clones and drops some. Clone size and the V and J calls come from that table; the DNA yielded D and trimming. The table lists about 70,000 clones, 75% to 85% of them singletons. Germline V lookup: CDR1 MNHEY, CDR2 SMNVEV (reference sequence). V lost 7 bases and J lost 0; bases outside the gene matches: 5. The CDR3 contains 15 residues. V and J are TRBV27 and TRBJ2-5; 10 bases match TRBD2. Sequencing was carried out using peripheral blood. This receptor was taken from a man between 70 and 80 years old who had recovered from COVID-19. The CDR3 here is CASIASGSHQETQYF. In DNA, the CDR3 is TGTGCCAGCATCGCTAGCGGGAGCCACCAAGAGACCCAGTACTTC.